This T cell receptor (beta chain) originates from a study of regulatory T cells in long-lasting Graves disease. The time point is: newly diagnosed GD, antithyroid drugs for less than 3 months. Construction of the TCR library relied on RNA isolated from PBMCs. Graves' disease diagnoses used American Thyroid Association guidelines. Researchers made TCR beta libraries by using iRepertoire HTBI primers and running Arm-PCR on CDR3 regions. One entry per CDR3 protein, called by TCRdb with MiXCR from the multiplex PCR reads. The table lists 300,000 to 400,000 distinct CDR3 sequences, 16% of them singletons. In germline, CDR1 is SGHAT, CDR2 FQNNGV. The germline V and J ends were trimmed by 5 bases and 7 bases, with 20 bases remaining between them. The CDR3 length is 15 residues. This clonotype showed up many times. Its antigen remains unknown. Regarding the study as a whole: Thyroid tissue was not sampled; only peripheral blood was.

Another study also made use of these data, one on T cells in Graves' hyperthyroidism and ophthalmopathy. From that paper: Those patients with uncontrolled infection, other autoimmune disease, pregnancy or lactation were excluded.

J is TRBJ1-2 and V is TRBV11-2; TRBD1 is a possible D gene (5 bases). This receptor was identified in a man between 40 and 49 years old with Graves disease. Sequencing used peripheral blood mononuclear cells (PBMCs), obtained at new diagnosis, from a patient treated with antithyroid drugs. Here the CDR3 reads CASSRNRGGGSGYTF. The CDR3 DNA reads TGTGCCAGCAGCCGGAATCGGGGGGGGGGAAGTGGCTACACCTTC.